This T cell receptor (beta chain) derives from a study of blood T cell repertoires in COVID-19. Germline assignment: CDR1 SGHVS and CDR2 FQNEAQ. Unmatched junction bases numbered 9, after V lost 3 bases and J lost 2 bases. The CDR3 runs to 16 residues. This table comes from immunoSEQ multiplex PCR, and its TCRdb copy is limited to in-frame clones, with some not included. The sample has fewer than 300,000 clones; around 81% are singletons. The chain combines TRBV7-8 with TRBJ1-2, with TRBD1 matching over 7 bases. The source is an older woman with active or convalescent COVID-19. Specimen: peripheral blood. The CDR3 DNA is TGTGCCAGCAGCTTCAGGATTGTGACAGGGAACTATGGCTACACCTTC. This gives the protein CASSFRIVTGNYGYTF.